A single sample is the source of the 10 T cell receptor beta chains below, sequenced in a study of blood T cell repertoires in COVID-19. Using immunoSEQ multiplex PCR, the repertoire was profiled, and TCRdb retains in-frame clones only, with some absent. This table holds around 150,000 clones, 85% found once. Sequencing input: peripheral blood. These receptors all stem from a human donor with acute or convalescent COVID-19. The donor label of this sample is uncertain.

This clone was seen only once. This chain links TRBV9 with TRBJ2-1; D possibly corresponds to TRBD1 (6 bases). The CDR3 sequence is 12 residues long. V was trimmed by 0 bases and J by 14 bases, leaving 12 bases between them. CDR1 is SGDLS and CDR2 is YYNGEE in the germline V gene. This chain's CDR3 is CASSVAQQGKFF. Written as DNA, the CDR3 is TGTGCCAGCAGCGTAGCTCAACAGGGCAAGTTCTTC.

This clone was picked up a small number of times. The V and J genes are TRBV3-1 (or the pseudogene TRBV3-2) and TRBJ1-1; D gene ambiguous. The germline V gene encodes CDR1 LGHDT and CDR2 YNNKEL (reference sequence). CDR3 length: 14 amino acids. V lost 4 bases and J 4 bases, leaving 13 bases between the germline ends. DNA for the CDR3: TGTGCCAGCAGCCGAGAGGACTTGGGCACTGAAGCTTTCTTT. Protein: CASSREDLGTEAFF.

Here the CDR3 reads CASSIGGAGHNEQFF. As DNA, the CDR3 is TGTGCCAGCAGCATCGGGGGGGCCGGGCACAATGAGCAGTTCTTC. V gene TRBV11-3 combines with J gene TRBJ2-1; 8 bases fit TRBD2. The CDR3 covers 15 residues. V lost 5 bases to trimming and J lost 5 bases; unmatched junction nucleotides: 8. Per germline, CDR1 SGHNT and CDR2 YENEEA.

A single count supports this clone. This sequence joins TRBV19 and TRBJ1-1, with TRBD1 identical over 7 bases. The germline V gene encodes CDR1 LNHDA and CDR2 SQIVND (reference sequence). The CDR3 totals 17 residues. The V segment lost 6 bases and the J segment 4 bases; nucleotides outside the gene matches: 17. The CDR3 DNA reads as TGTGCCAGTAGCGCCAGGGGGTATACCTCGGTATTCACTGAAGCTTTCTTT. Protein product: CASSARGYTSVFTEAFF.

This chain links TRBV30 with TRBJ1-5; TRBD1 might be the D (5 bases). This CDR3 is 15 amino acids long. V was clipped by 5 bases and J by 0 bases, with 14 bases between them. CDR1 and CDR2 (germline): GTSNPN, SVGIG (reference sequence). The CDR3 DNA is TGTGCCTGGGGAGACAGAGACTATAGCAATCAGCCCCAGCATTTT. Translated, it gives CAWGDRDYSNQPQHF.

CDR3 amino acids: CASSTSRTNYGYTF. CDR3 sequence (DNA): TGTGCCAGCAGCACATCCAGGACTAACTATGGCTACACCTTC. The gene calls are TRBV3-1 (or the pseudogene TRBV3-2) and TRBJ1-2; D is ambiguous. CDR3 length: 14 amino acids. V gave up 5 bases and J gave up 0 bases, with 10 bases separating them. CDR1 and CDR2 (germline): LGHDT, YNNKEL (reference sequence).

In this sample, this clone turned up a few times. The rearrangement uses TRBV6-2 or TRBV6-3 and TRBJ1-1; 9 nucleotides match TRBD1. Germline V gene sequence: CDR1 MNHEY, CDR2 SVGEGT. The length of the CDR3 is 16 residues. The V segment lost 5 bases and the J segment 4 bases; nucleotides outside the gene matches: 11. CDR3 bases: TGTGCCAGCAGTCCCGACAAGACAGGGGGTTTCACTGAAGCTTTCTTT. It yields the protein CASSPDKTGGFTEAFF.

V usage is TRBV21-1 and J usage is TRBJ1-6; TRBD1, as called in the table, went unchecked against the DNA. TRBV21-1 is tagged as a pseudogene. The CDR3 loop spans 17 amino acids. CDR3 region: CASSKCGNRSYNSPLHF. DNA of the CDR3: TGTGCCAGCAGCAAGTGTGGCAACCGCTCCTATAATTCACCCCTCCACTTT.

The V and J genes are TRBV7-8 and TRBJ1-6, with D uncertain. The CDR3 length is 14 residues. Trimming removed 4 bases from V and 7 bases from J, with 11 bases in between. Germline loops: CDR1 SGHVS, CDR2 FQNEAQ. The CDR3 loop reads CASSSTTMNSPLHF. The DNA for the CDR3 is TGTGCCAGCAGCTCCACAACGATGAATTCACCCCTCCACTTT.

This chain links TRBV6-5 with TRBJ2-7, with D unresolved. The CDR3 covers 13 residues. Germline CDR1 and CDR2: MNHEY and SVGAGI. Trimming pared 5 bases from V and 2 bases from J, leaving 10 bases between. DNA for the CDR3: TGTGCCAGCAGTCAGGAATTAGCCTACGAGCAGTACTTC. Translating gives CASSQELAYEQYF.